The rows below give T cell receptor beta chains drawn from one sample of a study of cytomegalovirus exposure and HLA in healthy donors. Measured with immunoSEQ multiplex PCR; TCRdb has only the in-frame clones, and not every one. The repertoire holds over 95,000 clones, about 80% seen once, with approximately 2% in the top ten. Sequenced input: PBMCs. These receptors came from a human donor in good health. CDR3s include the opening cysteine and the closing phenylalanine or tryptophan. Fields, in order: J gene, clone size, D gene, V gene, CDR3 protein, CDR3 DNA. A D gene is named only where the DNA matches it firmly. Clone size is given for some rows only: seen once, a few or many times, or a class if the clone is expanded.

j_gene: TRBJ1-5; abundance: NA; d_gene: TRBD1; v_gene: TRBV2; CDR3aa: CASVRETGRQPQHF; CDR3nt: TGTGCCAGCGTCCGAGAGACAGGGAGGCAGCCCCAGCATTTT
j_gene: TRBJ1-2; abundance: NA; d_gene: NA; v_gene: TRBV14; CDR3aa: CASSQASAVYGYTF; CDR3nt: TGTGCCAGCAGCCAAGCATCGGCGGTATATGGCTACACCTTC
j_gene: TRBJ1-2; abundance: NA; d_gene: TRBD1; v_gene: TRBV28; CDR3aa: CASSELQGYGYTF; CDR3nt: TGTGCCAGCAGCGAATTACAGGGGTATGGCTACACCTTC
j_gene: TRBJ2-5; abundance: once; d_gene: NA; v_gene: TRBV10-3; CDR3aa: CAIGRGAGGIQETQYF; CDR3nt: TGTGCCATCGGACGCGGGGCAGGGGGGATCCAAGAGACCCAGTACTTC
j_gene: TRBJ2-5; abundance: NA; d_gene: TRBD1; v_gene: TRBV5-1; CDR3aa: CASSLEQGAVETQYF; CDR3nt: TGCGCCAGCAGCTTGGAGCAGGGGGCCGTGGAGACCCAGTACTTC
j_gene: TRBJ1-2; abundance: NA; d_gene: TRBD1; v_gene: TRBV30; CDR3aa: CAWDRGRSNYGYTF; CDR3nt: TGTGCCTGGGACAGGGGCAGAAGTAACTATGGCTACACCTTC
j_gene: TRBJ2-2; abundance: NA; d_gene: TRBD2; v_gene: TRBV2; CDR3aa: CASSISGRAGELFF; CDR3nt: TGTGCCTCCTCGATTAGCGGGAGGGCCGGGGAGCTGTTTTTT
j_gene: TRBJ1-1; abundance: NA; d_gene: NA; v_gene: TRBV14; CDR3aa: CASSRLPGEAFF; CDR3nt: TGTGCCAGCAGCCGTCTGCCAGGTGAAGCTTTCTTT
j_gene: TRBJ1-1; abundance: NA; d_gene: NA; v_gene: TRBV28; CDR3aa: CASSLGSKNTEAFF; CDR3nt: TGTGCCAGCAGTTTGGGCAGTAAGAACACTGAAGCTTTCTTT
j_gene: TRBJ1-2; abundance: NA; d_gene: TRBD1; v_gene: TRBV6-5; CDR3aa: CASIKGQGARGYTF; CDR3nt: TGTGCCAGCATCAAGGGACAGGGGGCGCGGGGCTACACCTTC
j_gene: TRBJ1-1; abundance: NA; d_gene: NA; v_gene: TRBV28; CDR3aa: CASSYTNTEAFF; CDR3nt: TGTGCCAGCAGTTACACGAACACTGAAGCTTTCTTT
j_gene: TRBJ1-2; abundance: once; d_gene: NA; v_gene: TRBV9; CDR3aa: CASSVSMNPSGYTF; CDR3nt: TGTGCCAGCAGCGTATCCATGAACCCCAGTGGCTACACCTTC
j_gene: TRBJ2-3; abundance: NA; d_gene: TRBD2; v_gene: TRBV4-2; CDR3aa: CASSQDWASGTTDTQYF; CDR3nt: TGTGCCAGCAGCCAAGATTGGGCTAGCGGGACCACAGATACGCAGTATTTT
j_gene: TRBJ2-3; abundance: NA; d_gene: NA; v_gene: TRBV11-3; CDR3aa: CASSRDSGDTQYF; CDR3nt: TGTGCCAGCTCCAGGGACTCGGGAGATACGCAGTATTTT
j_gene: TRBJ2-7; abundance: once; d_gene: TRBD2; v_gene: TRBV7-2; CDR3aa: CASSLAATSASYEQYF; CDR3nt: TGTGCCAGCAGCTTAGCCGCGACTAGCGCCTCCTACGAGCAGTACTTC
j_gene: TRBJ2-3; abundance: once; d_gene: TRBD2; v_gene: TRBV7-9; CDR3aa: CASSSGGGITDTQYF; CDR3nt: TGTGCCAGCAGCTCCGGGGGGGGTATCACAGATACGCAGTATTTT
j_gene: TRBJ2-3; abundance: NA; d_gene: TRBD1; v_gene: TRBV28; CDR3aa: CASTAPGQVSTDTQYF; CDR3nt: TGTGCCAGCACTGCCCCGGGACAGGTTAGCACAGATACGCAGTATTTT
j_gene: TRBJ2-1; abundance: NA; d_gene: NA; v_gene: TRBV6-5; CDR3aa: CASSYGRTRGYNEQFF; CDR3nt: TGTGCCAGCAGCTACGGGCGGACAAGGGGCTACAATGAGCAGTTCTTC
j_gene: TRBJ1-1; abundance: NA; d_gene: NA; v_gene: TRBV27; CDR3aa: CASSLRQGLNTEAFF; CDR3nt: TGTGCCAGCAGTTTACGGCAGGGCCTTAACACTGAAGCTTTCTTT
j_gene: TRBJ2-3; abundance: NA; d_gene: NA; v_gene: TRBV29-1; CDR3aa: CSVARGTSTDTQYF; CDR3nt: TGCAGCGTTGCACGGGGGACTAGCACAGATACGCAGTATTTT
j_gene: TRBJ2-3; abundance: NA; d_gene: TRBD2; v_gene: TRBV4-2; CDR3aa: CASSPRASGTTDTQYF; CDR3nt: TGTGCCAGCAGCCCCCGGGCGAGCGGGACCACAGATACGCAGTATTTT
j_gene: TRBJ2-6; abundance: NA; d_gene: TRBD1; v_gene: TRBV10-3; CDR3aa: CAIGQVPSGANVLTF; CDR3nt: TGTGCCATCGGACAGGTCCCTTCTGGGGCCAACGTCCTGACTTTC
j_gene: TRBJ2-7; abundance: NA; d_gene: TRBD1; v_gene: TRBV5-1; CDR3aa: CASSLRQGGNEQYF; CDR3nt: TGCGCCAGCAGCTTGAGACAGGGGGGCAACGAGCAGTACTTC
j_gene: TRBJ2-2; abundance: NA; d_gene: NA; v_gene: TRBV5-5; CDR3aa: CASSRGTAGELFF; CDR3nt: TGTGCCAGCAGCCGGGGGACAGCCGGGGAGCTGTTTTTT
j_gene: TRBJ2-7; abundance: NA; d_gene: NA; v_gene: TRBV7-9; CDR3aa: CASSFVVGVTIYEQYF; CDR3nt: TGTGCCAGCAGCTTTGTTGTCGGGGTTACAATCTACGAGCAGTACTTC
j_gene: TRBJ2-5; abundance: few; d_gene: TRBD1; v_gene: TRBV27; CDR3aa: CASSPPRQGGGETQYF; CDR3nt: TGTGCCAGCAGTCCTCCTCGACAGGGGGGTGGAGAGACCCAGTACTTC
j_gene: TRBJ1-1; abundance: NA; d_gene: NA; v_gene: TRBV6-5; CDR3aa: CASSYSGGRDTEAFF; CDR3nt: TGTGCCAGCAGTTACTCGGGGGGTAGGGACACTGAAGCTTTCTTT
j_gene: TRBJ2-2; abundance: once; d_gene: NA; v_gene: TRBV6-4; CDR3aa: CASKNSADFNTGELFF; CDR3nt: TGTGCCTCAAAGAACTCAGCGGACTTTAACACCGGGGAGCTGTTTTTT
j_gene: TRBJ2-1; abundance: NA; d_gene: TRBD2; v_gene: TRBV9; CDR3aa: CASSVARASGTSVSEQFF; CDR3nt: TGTGCCAGCAGCGTAGCTAGAGCTTCCGGGACTAGCGTCAGTGAGCAGTTCTTC
j_gene: TRBJ1-1; abundance: few; d_gene: NA; v_gene: TRBV13; CDR3aa: CASSPPGRGTEAFF; CDR3nt: TGTGCCAGCAGCCCACCCGGACGGGGGACTGAAGCTTTCTTT
j_gene: TRBJ1-1; abundance: NA; d_gene: NA; v_gene: TRBV30; CDR3aa: CAWGPSFFGNTEAFF; CDR3nt: TGTGCCTGGGGCCCTTCCTTTTTTGGGAACACTGAAGCTTTCTTT
j_gene: TRBJ1-5; abundance: NA; d_gene: TRBD1; v_gene: TRBV5-6; CDR3aa: CASSLGGPTGHNQPQHF; CDR3nt: TGTGCCAGCAGCTTGGGGGGGCCGACAGGGCACAATCAGCCCCAGCATTTT
j_gene: TRBJ2-3; abundance: NA; d_gene: NA; v_gene: TRBV6-1; CDR3aa: CASSAGAGSTDTQYF; CDR3nt: TGTGCCAGCAGTGCCGGTGCAGGGAGCACAGATACGCAGTATTTT
j_gene: TRBJ2-5; abundance: NA; d_gene: NA; v_gene: TRBV7-9; CDR3aa: CASSLEQGVKETQYF; CDR3nt: TGTGCCAGCAGCTTAGAACAGGGTGTAAAAGAGACCCAGTACTTC
j_gene: TRBJ2-1; abundance: NA; d_gene: NA; v_gene: TRBV11-2; CDR3aa: CASSLQGSHNEQFF; CDR3nt: TGTGCCAGCAGCTTACAGGGGTCTCACAATGAGCAGTTCTTC
j_gene: TRBJ2-1; abundance: NA; d_gene: TRBD2; v_gene: TRBV7-6; CDR3aa: CASSSGGGPYNEQFF; CDR3nt: TGTGCCAGCAGCTCTGGGGGAGGGCCTTACAATGAGCAGTTCTTC
j_gene: TRBJ2-1; abundance: NA; d_gene: TRBD2; v_gene: TRBV7-9; CDR3aa: CASSYRLAGLNEQFF; CDR3nt: TGTGCCAGCAGCTACCGACTAGCGGGATTGAATGAGCAGTTCTTC
j_gene: TRBJ2-2; abundance: NA; d_gene: NA; v_gene: TRBV6-4; CDR3aa: CASAGSTGELFF; CDR3nt: TGTGCCAGCGCTGGGAGTACCGGGGAGCTGTTTTTT
j_gene: TRBJ1-2; abundance: few; d_gene: NA; v_gene: TRBV5-6; CDR3aa: CASSLARGALGYTF; CDR3nt: TGTGCCAGCAGCTTGGCCCGGGGGGCTCTTGGCTACACCTTC
j_gene: TRBJ2-2; abundance: NA; d_gene: TRBD1; v_gene: TRBV5-1; CDR3aa: CASSLDWDSSNTGELFF; CDR3nt: TGCGCCAGCAGCTTGGACTGGGACAGTTCGAACACCGGGGAGCTGTTTTTT
j_gene: TRBJ2-7; abundance: NA; d_gene: NA; v_gene: TRBV5-4; CDR3aa: CASSLVLASQQYF; CDR3nt: TGTGCCAGCAGCTTGGTTTTAGCGAGTCAGCAGTACTTC